The 18 T cell receptor beta chains below come from one sample, sequenced in a study of blood T cell repertoires in COVID-19. Clones were read by immunoSEQ multiplex PCR, and TCRdb kept only the in-frame ones, dropping some. The data hold fewer than 250,000 clones, with 75% to 85% observed a single time. Sequenced: peripheral blood. Receptors originate from a human donor in a cohort sampled during active COVID-19.

This chain connects TRBV5-4 to TRBJ2-7; 10 positions match TRBD1. From germline, CDR1 is SGHNT and CDR2 YYREEE (reference sequence). V lost 4 bases to trimming and J lost 6 bases; unmatched junction nucleotides: 10. The CDR3 is 15 residues long. The CDR3 DNA reads TGTGCCAGCAGCCCCCGAACAGACAGGGGGCGCGAGCAGTACTTC. It is translated as CASSPRTDRGREQYF.

The chain is built from TRBV6-5 and TRBJ1-4; D ambiguous. This CDR3 has 12 amino acids. Trimming left V 5 bases short and J 8 bases short, with 9 bases between. Germline values: CDR1 MNHEY, CDR2 SVGAGI. The CDR3 nucleotides read TGTGCCAGCAGTCGGGTCGGCGAAAAACTGTTTTTT. Amino acid sequence: CASSRVGEKLFF.

The chain uses TRBV20-1 and TRBJ2-7; 7 bases are shared with TRBD1. Unmatched junction bases numbered 5, after V lost 3 bases and J lost 3 bases. Germline lookup yields CDR1 DFQATT and CDR2 SNEGSKA (reference sequence). The CDR3 consists of 13 residues. CDR3 bases: TGCAGTGCTAGTAGGGGACAGAACTACGAGCAGTACTTC. Amino acids: CSASRGQNYEQYF.

The rearrangement links TRBV28 to TRBJ2-1; 9 bases align to TRBD1. The CDR3 runs to 16 residues. In germline, CDR1 is MDHEN, CDR2 SYDVKM. Trimming took 7 bases from V and 4 from J; bases not matched to a gene: 11. CDR3: CASKGANGQGYNEQFF. The CDR3 DNA sequence: TGTGCCAGCAAGGGGGCAAACGGACAGGGGTACAATGAGCAGTTCTTC.

The rearrangement links TRBV10-1 to TRBJ2-2, with a weak D call TRBD1 (6 bases). The CDR3 loop spans 15 amino acids. Trimming left V 6 bases short and J 5 bases short, with 16 bases between. CDR1 is WNHNN and CDR2 is SYGVQD in the germline V gene (reference sequence). CDR3 nucleotides: TGCGCCAGCAGCCGCGACAGGCCACCGACCGGGGAGCTGTTTTTT. The encoded protein is CASSRDRPPTGELFF.

The CDR3 DNA is TGTGCCAGCAGCGGGGCGAGACGCAGCTACGAGCAGTACTTC. This gives the protein CASSGARRSYEQYF. The V call is TRBV5-6, the J call TRBJ2-7; weak D call: TRBD1 (5 bases). Germline V gene lookup returns CDR1 SGHDT and CDR2 YYEEEE. The CDR3 loop spans 14 amino acids. V gave up 4 bases and J gave up 3 bases, with 14 bases separating them.

The V and J genes are TRBV30 and TRBJ1-6; no reliable D call. Germline CDR1 GTSNPN, CDR2 SVGIG (reference sequence). The V end lost 5 bases, the J end lost 8 bases, and 16 bases lay between the germline ends. CDR3 length: 14 amino acids. CDR3 coding DNA: TGTGCCTGGGGTCGGGAAAGGCGGGATTCACCCCTCCACTTT. Encoded protein: CAWGRERRDSPLHF.

The chain carries TRBV5-1 and TRBJ2-3; 9 positions match TRBD2. This CDR3 is built from 16 residues. J gave up 3 bases and V 4 bases, and 9 bases lay outside the gene matches. CDR1 and CDR2 (germline): SGHRS, YFSETQ. The CDR3 DNA sequence: TGCGCCAGCAGCGAGCCGCTAGCGGGAATTACAGATACGCAGTATTTT. Translating gives CASSEPLAGITDTQYF.

The chain is built from TRBV29-1 and TRBJ1-1, with unresolved D. The CDR3 loop spans 13 amino acids. The germline gives CDR1 SQVTM, CDR2 ANQGSEA. V gave up 5 bases and J gave up 6 bases, with 16 bases separating them. The DNA of the CDR3 is TGCAGCGTTACCTTCGGAGGGTACGCTGAAGCTTTCTTT. As protein: CSVTFGGYAEAFF.

This clone has at least ten counts. Other DNA sequences from this sample encode an identical CDR3 as well. The V and J genes are TRBV3-1 (or the pseudogene TRBV3-2) and TRBJ2-5, with D perhaps TRBD2 (7 bases). The V and J ends lost 4 bases and 2 bases respectively, with 14 bases between them. CDR3 length: 15 residues. The germline gives CDR1 LGHDT, CDR2 YNNKEL (reference sequence). The chain's CDR3 is CASSPPGRGQETQYF. The DNA of the CDR3 is TGTGCCAGCAGCCCGCCGGGGAGGGGGCAAGAGACCCAGTACTTC.

The chain is built from TRBV18 and TRBJ2-7; 9 bases map to TRBD1. Trimming removed 0 bases from V and 10 bases from J; junction bases left unmatched: 4. The length of the CDR3 is 13 residues. Germline CDR1 and CDR2: KGHSH and LQKENI. CDR3 sequence (DNA): TGTGCCAGCTCACCACCGGGACAGGGCCAACAGTACTTC. This sequence encodes CASSPPGQGQQYF. The variable domain in full, completed from reference TRBV18 and TRBJ2-7, reads NAGVMQNPRHLVRRRGQEARLRCSPMKGHSHVYWYRQLPEEGLKFMVYLQKENIIDESGMPKERFSAEFPKEGPSILRIQQVVRGDSAAYFCASSPPGQGQQYFGPGTRLTVT.

This chain joins TRBV27 and TRBJ2-3; D remains ambiguous. The length of the CDR3 is 12 residues. Germline CDR1 MNHEY, CDR2 SMNVEV (reference sequence). V was pared by 0 bases and J by 5 bases, with 3 bases between. This CDR3 reads CASSLSRDTQYF. The CDR3 DNA is TGTGCCAGCAGTTTATCGAGAGATACGCAGTATTTT.

The chain employs TRBV5-1 and TRBJ1-1, with D uncertain. CDR3 length equals 13 residues. The germline CDR1 and CDR2 sequences are SGHRS and YFSETQ. The germline V and J ends were trimmed by 0 bases and 7 bases, with 10 bases remaining between them. CDR3 DNA: TGCGCCAGCAGCTTGGGTCTATTAAATGAAGCTTTCTTT. Translation: CASSLGLLNEAFF.

This chain links TRBV18 with TRBJ2-7, with 9 bases matching TRBD1. Germline V gene data show CDR1 as KGHSH and CDR2 as LQKENI. The CDR3 is made up of 15 amino acids. V was pared by 4 bases and J by 3 bases, with 7 bases of the junction left unmatched. This CDR3 reads CASSLTGGEGYEQYF. The CDR3 nucleotides are TGTGCCAGCTCACTAACAGGGGGCGAGGGCTACGAGCAGTACTTC. Looking up the rest from reference TRBV18 and TRBJ2-7 gives the full variable domain: NAGVMQNPRHLVRRRGQEARLRCSPMKGHSHVYWYRQLPEEGLKFMVYLQKENIIDESGMPKERFSAEFPKEGPSILRIQQVVRGDSAAYFCASSLTGGEGYEQYFGPGTRLTVT.

This clone was seen a few times. The genes are TRBV19 and TRBJ1-1, with 11 bases lining up with TRBD1. The CDR3 sequence is 14 residues long. The V gene's germline CDR1 is LNHDA and CDR2 SQIVND (reference sequence). V shed 4 bases and J 4 bases; nucleotides not matched to a gene: 2. This CDR3 reads CASSTGTGGTEAFF. The CDR3 DNA reads as TGTGCCAGTAGTACAGGGACAGGGGGCACTGAAGCTTTCTTT.

CDR3 nucleotide sequence: TGCAGCGTCGGGACTAGCGGCAACACCGGGGAGCTGTTTTTT. Translated, it gives CSVGTSGNTGELFF. V and J are TRBV29-1 and TRBJ2-2, with 11 bases that match TRBD2. V dropped 6 bases and J dropped 2; count of bases not matched to a gene: 2. The germline V gene has CDR1 SQVTM and CDR2 ANQGSEA. The CDR3 has 14 amino acids.

This chain joins TRBV6-4 and TRBJ1-1; perhaps TRBD1 as D (6 bases). The V end lost 6 bases, the J end lost 6 bases, and 17 bases lay between the germline ends. Germline V gene sequence: CDR1 MRHNA, CDR2 SNTAGT. There are 14 residues in the CDR3. The CDR3 here is CASSRAGGQPEAFF. CDR3 sequence (DNA): TGTGCCAGCAGCCGGGCGGGGGGGCAGCCTGAAGCTTTCTTT.

V usage is TRBV6-5 and J usage is TRBJ2-2; 7 nucleotides agree with TRBD1. The CDR3 is 15 residues long. Losses at the gene ends were 8 bases for V and 4 bases for J; bases not matched to a gene: 10. Germline V gives CDR1 MNHEY, CDR2 SVGAGI. The chain's CDR3 is CASGSGTVGTGELFF. DNA of the CDR3: TGTGCCAGCGGTTCCGGGACAGTCGGCACCGGGGAGCTGTTTTTT.